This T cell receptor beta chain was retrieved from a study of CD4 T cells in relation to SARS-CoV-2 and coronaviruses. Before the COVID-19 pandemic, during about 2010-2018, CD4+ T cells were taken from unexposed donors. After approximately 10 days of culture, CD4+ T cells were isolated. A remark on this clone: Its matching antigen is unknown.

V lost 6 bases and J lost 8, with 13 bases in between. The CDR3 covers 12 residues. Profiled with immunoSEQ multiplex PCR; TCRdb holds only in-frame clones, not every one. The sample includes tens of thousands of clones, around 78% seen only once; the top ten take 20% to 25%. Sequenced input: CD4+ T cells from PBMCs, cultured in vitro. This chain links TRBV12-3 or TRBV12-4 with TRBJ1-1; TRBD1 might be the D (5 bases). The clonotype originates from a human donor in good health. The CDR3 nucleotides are TGTGCCAGCAGGAGGGATACAGGAGAAGCTTTCTTT. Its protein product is CASRRDTGEAFF.